The 28 T cell receptor beta chains below were found in one sample sequenced in a study of OX40 agonist ivuxolimab in advanced cancers. Sequencing was performed with immunoSEQ multiplex PCR; in TCRdb, only in-frame clones are kept and a portion is missing. The table has 65,000 to 85,000 clones, 85% to 90% seen once. Material: CD4+ or CD8+ T cells sorted from blood, obtained in a trial of the OX40 agonist ivuxolimab. These receptors were obtained from an adult with an advanced solid tumor such as melanoma, head and neck, liver or kidney cancer.

The chain carries TRBV5-6 and TRBJ2-7; 11 nucleotides match TRBD1. In germline, CDR1 is SGHDT, CDR2 YYEEEE. This CDR3 is 15 amino acids long. The ends lost 0 bases at V and 4 bases at J; junction bases unmatched: 3. The CDR3 is CASSLVGQGAYEQYF. CDR3 DNA: TGTGCCAGCAGCTTGGTTGGACAGGGGGCATACGAGCAGTACTTC. The whole variable domain, filled in from reference TRBV5-6 and TRBJ2-7, reads DAGVTQSPTHLIKTRGQQVTLRCSPKSGHDTVSWYQQALGQGPQFIFQYYEEEERQRGNFPDRFSGHQFPNYSSELNVNALLLGDSALYLCASSLVGQGAYEQYFGPGTRLTVT.

CDR3 protein: CASSEAGRRSPLHF. DNA of the CDR3: TGTGCCAGCAGTGAAGCCGGCCGGAGATCACCCCTCCACTTT. The V call is TRBV6-1, the J call TRBJ1-6; no clear D gene. The CDR3 contains 14 residues. Germline CDR1 MNHNS, CDR2 SASEGT. The V end was cut by 0 bases, the J end by 10 bases, with 10 bases between.

The genes are TRBV7-6 and TRBJ2-1, with 10 bases fitting TRBD1. After removal of 4 bases from V and 1 base from J, the junction contained 10 bases not matched to a gene. CDR3 length: 18 residues. Germline assignment: CDR1 SGHVS and CDR2 FNYEAQ. The CDR3 DNA sequence: TGTGCCAGCAGCTCGTCCCGGGACAGGGGAGGGTCCTACAATGAGCAGTTCTTC. The encoded protein is CASSSSRDRGGSYNEQFF.

This clone was counted a single time. This rearrangement joins TRBV6-5 to TRBJ2-5, with D perhaps matching TRBD2 (6 bases). Trimming removed 0 bases from V and 5 bases from J, with 16 bases in between. There are 16 residues in the CDR3. CDR1 is MNHEY and CDR2 is SVGAGI in the germline V gene. The CDR3 DNA reads as TGTGCCAGCAGTTACTCGGGGTCGACTAGTGAGGAGACCCAGTACTTC. Protein product: CASSYSGSTSEETQYF.

This clone showed up just a few times. J is TRBJ1-5 and V is TRBV2; D unclear. Germline CDR1 reads SNHLY; CDR2 reads FYNNEI. This CDR3 spans 14 amino acids. Trimming pared 7 bases from V and 2 bases from J, leaving 12 bases between. The CDR3 DNA reads TGTGCCAGCAAAGGTGAAGTGGGCAATCAGCCCCAGCATTTT. It translates to CASKGEVGNQPQHF.

This chain connects TRBV15 to TRBJ2-1; 11 bases line up with TRBD2. The CDR3 totals 16 residues. The V gene's germline CDR1 is LNHNV and CDR2 YYDKDF (reference sequence). V trimming: 2 bases; J trimming: 7 bases; junction bases outside the gene matches: 7. Written as DNA, the CDR3 is TGTGCCACCAGCAGACAACTAGCGGGAGCGGGAAATGAGCAGTTCTTC. It specifies CATSRQLAGAGNEQFF.

V is TRBV14 and J is TRBJ1-1, with TRBD1 as a possible D gene (5 bases). V was cut by 3 bases and J by 6 bases, with 14 bases left in between. This CDR3 contains 14 residues. The germline V gene encodes CDR1 SGHDN and CDR2 FVKESK. CDR3 sequence reads: CASSQGGRSPEAFF. The CDR3 DNA follows: TGTGCCAGCAGCCAGGGGGGGAGAAGCCCTGAAGCTTTCTTT.

The rearrangement joins TRBV2 to TRBJ2-1, with 10 positions matching TRBD2. The CDR3 totals 16 residues. Trimming took 4 bases from V and 1 from J; bases not matched to a gene: 4. Germline values: CDR1 SNHLY, CDR2 FYNNEI. CDR3 sequence (DNA): TGTGCCAGCAGTGCAAATAGCGGGGGGTCCTACAATGAGCAGTTCTTC. Protein sequence: CASSANSGGSYNEQFF.

This clone showed up just once. This CDR3 reads CASRRNTEAFF. The CDR3 nucleotides read TGTGCCAGTAGGCGGAACACTGAAGCTTTCTTT. The chain employs TRBV19 and TRBJ1-1; unclear D gene. The germline V gene encodes CDR1 LNHDA and CDR2 SQIVND (reference sequence). The CDR3 totals 11 residues. Trimming took 6 bases from V and 1 from J, leaving 3 bases between them.

V usage is TRBV28 and J usage is TRBJ2-7, with a possible D match to TRBD2 (6 bases). The CDR3 runs 12 residues. Germline-derived CDR1 and CDR2 are MDHEN and SYDVKM. V was clipped by 2 bases and J by 7 bases, with 9 bases between them. The CDR3, as DNA: TGTGCCAGCAGTTTAGGGGGGTGGGAGCAGTACTTC. This gives the protein CASSLGGWEQYF.

The rearrangement uses TRBV5-4 and TRBJ2-1, with TRBD2 matching over 12 bases. The trim removed 0 bases at V and 9 bases at J, leaving 4 bases unmatched. Germline V gene sequence: CDR1 SGHNT, CDR2 YYREEE (reference sequence). The CDR3 is made up of 15 amino acids. The CDR3 here is CASSLGLAGEFEQFF. The DNA of the CDR3 is TGTGCCAGCAGCTTGGGACTAGCGGGGGAGTTTGAGCAGTTCTTC.

By sample share, this clone is medium-sized (0.01 to 0.1%). The CDR3 DNA reads as TGTGCCAGTAGTATCGAGCCAGGCGTCCCTGGCAATCAGCCCCAGCATTTT. It translates to CASSIEPGVPGNQPQHF. This sequence joins TRBV19 and TRBJ1-5, with D unclear. Trimming took off 3 bases at V and 2 bases at J, with 17 bases between the two ends. Per germline, CDR1 LNHDA and CDR2 SQIVND (reference sequence). There are 17 residues in the CDR3.

This clone was seen more than once but under ten times. This chain links TRBV30 with TRBJ2-7; D call uncertain. Trimming pared 4 bases from V and 6 bases from J, leaving 19 bases between. The germline V gene has CDR1 GTSNPN and CDR2 SVGIG (reference sequence). The CDR3 has 14 residues. The CDR3 DNA is TGTGCCTGGAAAGAAACGAATCTCGTCGGCGAGCAGTACTTC. It is translated as CAWKETNLVGEQYF.

This sequence joins TRBV27 and TRBJ2-7; TRBD2 matches 7 bases. The germline CDR1 and CDR2 sequences are MNHEY and SMNVEV (reference sequence). The CDR3 length is 13 residues. V lost 6 bases to trimming and J lost 1 base; unmatched junction nucleotides: 3. The CDR3 sequence is CASRGDYSYEQYF. The DNA of the CDR3 is TGTGCCAGCAGGGGGGACTATTCCTACGAGCAGTACTTC.

This chain links TRBV7-2 with TRBJ2-1; 11 bases are shared with TRBD1. There are 15 residues in the CDR3. The germline V gene has CDR1 SGHTA and CDR2 FQGNSA. V lost 5 bases and J lost 9; bases outside the gene matches: 9. The CDR3 DNA follows: TGTGCCAGCAGCCCGAGGGGGACAGGGGGAAGTGAGCAGTTCTTC. Translated, it gives CASSPRGTGGSEQFF.

This chain links TRBV28 with TRBJ2-6; unclear D gene. The CDR3 extends over 14 amino acids. Trimming left V 7 bases short and J 1 base short, with 8 bases between. Germline loops: CDR1 MDHEN, CDR2 SYDVKM. Here the CDR3 reads CASKVWSGANVLTF. The CDR3 DNA reads TGTGCCAGCAAAGTATGGTCTGGGGCCAACGTCCTGACTTTC.

The chain links TRBV30 to TRBJ1-3, with D maybe TRBD1 (6 bases). This CDR3 is built from 13 residues. Trimming removed 6 bases at V and 0 bases at J, with 9 bases between. Germline assignment: CDR1 GTSNPN and CDR2 SVGIG (reference sequence). CDR3 nucleotide sequence: TGTGCCTGTCAGGGGAGCTCTGGAAACACCATATATTTT. As protein: CACQGSSGNTIYF.

V usage is TRBV30 and J usage is TRBJ1-3; a possible D gene is TRBD1 (5 bases). With 0 bases removed from V and 1 base from J, the gap between germline ends came to 13 bases. This CDR3 spans 16 amino acids. From germline, CDR1 is GTSNPN and CDR2 SVGIG (reference sequence). CDR3: CAWSVLGRVSGNTIYF. The CDR3 DNA is TGTGCCTGGAGTGTACTTGGCAGGGTATCTGGAAACACCATATATTTT.

The V call is TRBV30, the J call TRBJ2-7; 11 bases are shared with TRBD2. The V gene end was trimmed by 4 bases and the J gene end by 7 bases; junction bases not matched to a gene: 12. Germline CDR1 is GTSNPN and CDR2 is SVGIG (reference sequence). This CDR3 has 15 amino acids. CDR3 sequence reads: CAWTEGTSGTLEQYF. For the CDR3, the DNA is TGTGCCTGGACCGAAGGGACTAGCGGCACCTTGGAGCAGTACTTC.

This chain connects TRBV6-5 to TRBJ1-5; TRBD1 agrees at 7 bases. V trimming: 5 bases; J trimming: 3 bases; junction bases outside the gene matches: 7. Germline lookup yields CDR1 MNHEY and CDR2 SVGAGI. This CDR3 has 15 amino acids. The DNA of the CDR3 is TGTGCCAGCAGTAGGGACAGTTCTAACAATCAGCCCCAGCATTTT. Translation: CASSRDSSNNQPQHF.

The chain has TRBV27 and TRBJ1-1; tentative D call: TRBD1 (6 bases). CDR1 MNHEY and CDR2 SMNVEV come from the germline V gene (reference sequence). This CDR3 region has 15 residues. Between the trimmed V and J ends, which lost 5 bases and 4 bases, there was a span of 17 bases. The CDR3, as DNA: TGTGCCAGCAGTCCATTGGGGGGCCAGGGCACTGAAGCTTTCTTT. Amino acid sequence: CASSPLGGQGTEAFF.

This chain joins TRBV25-1 and TRBJ2-2, with 9 positions matching TRBD1. V shed 8 bases and J 1 base; nucleotides not matched to a gene: 5. The CDR3 spans 15 residues. Germline V CDR1 and CDR2: MGHDK, SYGVNS. In DNA form, the CDR3 reads TGTGCCAGCTGGGAGGGACAGGGGAACACCGGGGAGCTGTTTTTT. Translated: CASWEGQGNTGELFF. Full variable domain (remainder filled in from reference TRBV25-1 and TRBJ2-2): EADIYQTPRYLVIGTGKKITLECSQTMGHDKMYWYQQDPGMELHLIHYSYGVNSTEKGDLSSESTVSRIRTEHFPLTLESARPSHTSQYLCASWEGQGNTGELFFGEGSRLTVL.

The V call is TRBV5-1, the J call TRBJ2-1, with D possibly TRBD2 on 5 matching bases. The CDR3 loop spans 15 amino acids. V was pared by 3 bases and J by 9 bases, with 19 bases between. Germline V gene lookup returns CDR1 SGHRS and CDR2 YFSETQ. The CDR3 reads CASSSGSTTGGEQFF. CDR3 DNA sequence: TGCGCCAGCAGCTCCGGATCAACCACCGGAGGTGAGCAGTTCTTC.

The chain carries TRBV16 and TRBJ1-1; TRBD1 matches 7 bases. The length of the CDR3 is 14 residues. Germline V gene sequence: CDR1 KGHSY, CDR2 FQNENV. With 5 bases clipped from V and 5 bases from J, the junction kept 8 bases outside the gene matches. CDR3 sequence reads: CASSSRTGKTEAFF. DNA for the CDR3: TGTGCCAGCAGCTCTAGGACAGGAAAGACTGAAGCTTTCTTT. The whole variable domain, remainder taken from reference TRBV16 and TRBJ1-1, is GEEVAQTPKHLVRGEGQKAKLYCAPIKGHSYVFWYQQVLKNEFKFLISFQNENVFDETGMPKERFSAKCLPNSPCSLEIQATKLEDSAVYFCASSSRTGKTEAFFGQGTRLTVV.

The chain recombines TRBV5-1 with TRBJ2-1; no definite D call. CDR1 SGHRS and CDR2 YFSETQ come from the germline V gene. The germline V and J ends were trimmed by 2 bases and 2 bases, with 14 bases remaining between them. The CDR3 runs 16 residues. This chain's CDR3 is CASSLQLASTYNEQFF. The CDR3 bases are TGCGCCAGCAGCTTACAACTGGCGTCGACCTACAATGAGCAGTTCTTC.

V gene TRBV5-6 combines with J gene TRBJ1-4, with D maybe TRBD1 (5 bases). Germline lookup yields CDR1 SGHDT and CDR2 YYEEEE. The CDR3 loop spans 16 amino acids. V lost 0 bases and J 3 bases, leaving 12 bases between the germline ends. CDR3 sequence (DNA): TGTGCCAGCAGCTTGGCAGGGTGGAAGTCTAATGAAAAACTGTTTTTT. This translates into CASSLAGWKSNEKLFF.

V usage is TRBV7-9 and J usage is TRBJ1-3, with D uncertain. Trimming left V 8 bases short and J 4 bases short, with 12 bases between. The V gene's germline CDR1 is SEHNR and CDR2 FQNEAQ (reference sequence). This CDR3 region has 13 residues. CDR3 sequence (DNA): TGTGCCAGCTTAAACCCCTACGGAAACACCATATATTTT. It specifies CASLNPYGNTIYF.

The V gene is TRBV29-1, the J gene TRBJ2-1; D is possibly TRBD1 (7 bases). The V end lost 7 bases, the J end lost 4 bases, and 11 bases lay between the germline ends. Per the germline V gene, CDR1 is SQVTM and CDR2 is ANQGSEA. The CDR3 loop spans 12 amino acids. The CDR3 DNA reads as TGCAGCGGCGGGACAGCATACAATGAGCAGTTCTTC. This codes for CSGGTAYNEQFF.